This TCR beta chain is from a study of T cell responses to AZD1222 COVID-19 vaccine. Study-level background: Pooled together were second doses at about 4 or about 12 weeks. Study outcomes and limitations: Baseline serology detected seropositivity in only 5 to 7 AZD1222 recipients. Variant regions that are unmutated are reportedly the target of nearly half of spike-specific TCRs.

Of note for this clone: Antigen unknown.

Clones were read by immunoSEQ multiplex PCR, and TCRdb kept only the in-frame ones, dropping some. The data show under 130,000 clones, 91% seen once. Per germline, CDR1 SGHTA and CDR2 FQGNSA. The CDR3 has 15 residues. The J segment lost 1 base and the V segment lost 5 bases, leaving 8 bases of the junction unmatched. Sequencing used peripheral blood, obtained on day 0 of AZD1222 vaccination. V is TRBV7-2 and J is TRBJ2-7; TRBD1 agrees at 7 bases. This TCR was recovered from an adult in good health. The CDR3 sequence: CASSPIQGQSYEQYF. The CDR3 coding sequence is TGTGCCAGCAGCCCGATACAGGGACAGTCCTACGAGCAGTACTTC.